This T cell receptor beta chain was found in a study of neurological immune-mediated disorders. This CDR3 has 10 amino acids. V was trimmed by 6 bases and J by 6 bases, leaving 8 bases between them. Germline V gene lookup returns CDR1 SQVTM and CDR2 ANQGSEA. This clonotype was counted ten times or more. 5'RACE generated cDNA with 10-nucleotide random UMIs. Via MiXCR, TCRdb re-called the 5' RACE reads, giving one row per CDR3 protein. This sample has approximately 18,000 distinct CDR3 sequences, with 3.5% found just once. This sequence originates from a woman aged 40 to 50 in good health. This chain joins TRBV29-1 and TRBJ1-1, with TRBD1 as a possible D gene (5 bases). Material: CD8+ T cells from blood. Here the CDR3 DNA reads TGCAGCGTCCGACAGCCTGAAGCTTTCTTT. Translation: CSVRQPEAFF. The full variable domain, its missing parts supplied by reference TRBV29-1 and TRBJ1-1, is SAVISQKPSRDICQRGTSLTIQCQVDSQVTMMFWYRQQPGQSLTLIATANQGSEATYESGFVIDKFPISRPNLTFSTLTVSNMSPEDSSIYLCSVRQPEAFFGQGTRLTVV.